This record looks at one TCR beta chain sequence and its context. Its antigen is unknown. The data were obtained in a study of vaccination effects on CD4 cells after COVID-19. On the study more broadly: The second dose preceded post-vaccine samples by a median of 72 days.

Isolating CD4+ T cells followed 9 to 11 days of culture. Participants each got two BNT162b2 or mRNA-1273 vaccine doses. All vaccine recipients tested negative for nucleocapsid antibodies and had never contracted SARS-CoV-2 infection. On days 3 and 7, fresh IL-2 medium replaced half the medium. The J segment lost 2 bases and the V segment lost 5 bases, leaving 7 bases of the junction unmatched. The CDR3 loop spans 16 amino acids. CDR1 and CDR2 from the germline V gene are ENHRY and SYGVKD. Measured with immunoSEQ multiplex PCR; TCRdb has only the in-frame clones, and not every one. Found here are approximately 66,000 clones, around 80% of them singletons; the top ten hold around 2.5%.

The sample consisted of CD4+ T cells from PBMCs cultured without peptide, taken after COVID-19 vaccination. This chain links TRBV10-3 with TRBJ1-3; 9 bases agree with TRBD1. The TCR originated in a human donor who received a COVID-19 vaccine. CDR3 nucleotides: TGTGCCATCAGTCGGACACAGGGGGCAACTGGAAACACCATATATTTT. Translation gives CAISRTQGATGNTIYF.